This TCR beta chain is drawn from a study of molecular identifiers for immune sequencing clone quantification. Researchers sorted naive CD8 T cells as cells that were CD8+CD4-CCR7+CD45RA+. CDR1 SGHTA and CDR2 FQGNSA come from the germline V gene. The CDR3 is 12 amino acids. Between the trimmed V and J ends, which lost 4 bases and 3 bases, there was a span of 6 bases. Methods described previously were used for bulk TCR libraries, and listed TCR primers were applied. TCRdb reanalysed the PCR reads using MiXCR and keeps one entry per CDR3 protein. This table has more than 450,000 distinct CDR3 sequences, about 26% appearing once. This clonotype was observed many times.

The TCR originated in a human donor in good health. Some libraries in this study had Jurkat cell RNA spiked in. Input material: naive CD8+ T cells from blood, with Jurkat cell RNA spiked in. Specified subset: FACS-sorted CD8+CD4-CCR7+CD45RA+ naive T cells. This chain connects TRBV7-2 to TRBJ1-1, with D hard to call. CDR3 in DNA: TGTGCCAGCAGCTCAAGTTACACTGAAGCTTTCTTT. This translates into CASSSSYTEAFF.